Below, 9 T cell receptor beta chains from the same sample are listed, as sequenced in a study of CD8+ T cells in alopecia areata. Sequencing templates came from extracted RNA that was reverse transcribed into cDNA. Sequencing used immunoSEQ multiplex PCR; TCRdb keeps in-frame clones, though not all of them. This table holds about 120,000 clones, approximately 38% found once. Sequenced: CD4+ T cells sorted from blood. These receptor sequences come from a human donor with alopecia areata.

The V call is TRBV14, the J call TRBJ2-7; D is unresolved. Germline-derived CDR1 and CDR2 are SGHDN and FVKESK. This CDR3 spans 15 amino acids. V lost 3 bases and J 5 bases, leaving 17 bases between the germline ends. CDR3 protein: CASSHSLGPRHEQYF. The CDR3 region has the DNA TGTGCCAGCAGCCATAGTTTGGGTCCACGGCACGAGCAGTACTTC.

This clone was detected a few times. This rearrangement joins TRBV2 to TRBJ2-7; D is unclear. V lost 6 bases, J lost 0 bases, and 15 bases lay in between. The CDR3 has 15 residues. Germline V lookup: CDR1 SNHLY, CDR2 FYNNEI. CDR3 region: CASSAPDWNSYEQYF. Written as DNA, the CDR3 is TGTGCCAGCAGCGCCCCAGACTGGAACTCCTACGAGCAGTACTTC.

V gene TRBV29-1 combines with J gene TRBJ2-3, with 12 bases identical to TRBD1. Germline CDR1 and CDR2: SQVTM and ANQGSEA. This CDR3 contains 14 residues. V gave up 6 bases and J gave up 6 bases; unmatched junction bases: 7. The CDR3 sequence is CSVDGTGGSDTQYF. CDR3 DNA sequence: TGCAGCGTCGACGGGACAGGGGGCTCCGATACGCAGTATTTT.

The rearrangement joins TRBV25-1 to TRBJ1-5; 7 bases match TRBD1. J lost 15 bases, V lost 1 base, and 6 bases had no gene match. The length of the CDR3 is 12 residues. Germline V lookup: CDR1 MGHDK, CDR2 SYGVNS. CDR3 DNA sequence: TGTGCCAGCAGTGAATGTAGGGGGCCCGGGCATTTT. Encoded protein: CASSECRGPGHF.

The V gene is TRBV4-1, the J gene TRBJ2-3, with D perhaps assigned TRBD1 or TRBD2 (6 bases each). This CDR3 spans 19 amino acids. The V end lost 0 bases, the J end lost 3 bases, and 22 bases lay between the germline ends. Looked up from germline, CDR1 is MGHRA and CDR2 is YSYEKL. Written as DNA, the CDR3 is TGCGCCAGCAGCCAAGATCCGCCTATGGGTCTAGGGGGGACAGATACGCAGTATTTT. This encodes CASSQDPPMGLGGTDTQYF.

A few counts support this clone. V and J are TRBV19 and TRBJ2-1, with 11 bases fitting TRBD2. After removal of 4 bases from V and 4 bases from J, the junction contained 6 bases not matched to a gene. CDR3 size: 16 residues. The germline gives CDR1 LNHDA, CDR2 SQIVND (reference sequence). The CDR3 protein is CASSTGTSGWYNEQFF. The CDR3, as DNA: TGTGCCAGTAGTACCGGGACTAGCGGCTGGTACAATGAGCAGTTCTTC.

The chain has TRBV29-1 and TRBJ1-1; the D gene is possibly TRBD1 (6 bases). The CDR3 consists of 13 residues. V was trimmed by 1 base and J by 3 bases, leaving 9 bases between them. Germline assignment: CDR1 SQVTM and CDR2 ANQGSEA. CDR3 in amino acids: CSVEGTAHTEAFF. The DNA of the CDR3 is TGCAGCGTTGAAGGGACAGCACACACTGAAGCTTTCTTT. The entire variable domain, with the rest obtained from reference TRBV29-1 and TRBJ1-1, is as follows: SAVISQKPSRDICQRGTSLTIQCQVDSQVTMMFWYRQQPGQSLTLIATANQGSEATYESGFVIDKFPISRPNLTFSTLTVSNMSPEDSSIYLCSVEGTAHTEAFFGQGTRLTVV.

The chain carries TRBV7-2 and TRBJ1-2; D possibly corresponds to TRBD1 (6 bases). Trimming took 6 bases from V and 2 from J, leaving 19 bases between them. This CDR3 contains 16 residues. Germline CDR1 reads SGHTA; CDR2 reads FQGNSA. The DNA for the CDR3 is TGTGCCAGCAGTCGAGCGGTGACAGGCGTCAACTATGGCTACACCTTC. Its translation: CASSRAVTGVNYGYTF.

This chain uses TRBV29-1 with TRBJ1-1, with D hard to call. The CDR3 loop spans 13 amino acids. CDR1 is SQVTM, CDR2 ANQGSEA, per germline. V shed 7 bases and J shed 0 bases, with 12 bases lying between them. Here the CDR3 DNA reads TGCAGCGCCTTGGCCCAACTGAACACTGAAGCTTTCTTT. Its protein product is CSALAQLNTEAFF.